A selection of T cell receptor beta chains follows, all from one sample in a study of beta chain features in type 1 diabetes. The table came from immunoSEQ multiplex PCR; TCRdb's copy has only in-frame clones and leaves some out. The sample yields hundreds of thousands of clones, around 15% seen once. The sequenced sample was naive CD4+ T cells from blood. These receptors were taken from a man aged 18 to 35 with type 1 diabetes. Each CDR3 is given with its conserved first and last residue. Expanded clones get a size class; other rows say once, few or many, or leave the size out.

cdr3_aa v_call clone_size j_call
CAWNPGTEPYEQYF TRBV30 few TRBJ2-7
CASTILPGQEETQYF TRBV5-1 few TRBJ2-5
CASSQGQGRTDTQYF TRBV4-3 NA TRBJ2-3
CASSPVSGQGGQGNEKLFF TRBV7-2 few TRBJ1-4
CASRAGAVNEQFF TRBV11-2 NA TRBJ2-1
CASSSLSGTGDYNEQFF TRBV11-2 NA TRBJ2-1
CASSLGVNTEAFF TRBV5-4 few TRBJ1-1
CATSRDWGVNYGYTF TRBV15 few TRBJ1-2
CASSQYSNQPQHF TRBV4-2 NA TRBJ1-5
CASSTGRNEQFF TRBV18 NA TRBJ2-1
CASRRVLAGVHEQFF TRBV7-9 NA TRBJ2-1
CASSIYRVAQPQHF TRBV18 few TRBJ1-5
CASSAQGIQVSGNTIYF TRBV5-1 NA TRBJ1-3
CASSFRAGVYEQYF TRBV7-2 NA TRBJ2-7
CASTGGNEQFF TRBV19 NA TRBJ2-1
CASSQAGAAYSNQPQHF TRBV7-9 NA TRBJ1-5
CAWSMSGAYEQYF TRBV30 few TRBJ2-7
CASSLSSRVAFF TRBV7-2 few TRBJ1-1
CASSPSLGGDYEQYF TRBV18 NA TRBJ2-7
CAISEKATGNEQFF TRBV10-3 NA TRBJ2-1
CASSLVRINSPLHF TRBV7-2 few TRBJ1-6
CSASGYEQYF TRBV20-1 few TRBJ2-7
CASKRGGALADTQYF TRBV7-9 NA TRBJ2-3
CASKTGVRGYTF TRBV28 NA TRBJ1-2
CASSFGVRNEQFF TRBV5-1 few TRBJ2-1
CASSPSGPTEETQYF TRBV7-2 few TRBJ2-5
CAITPERGRSGELFF TRBV10-3 NA TRBJ2-2
CAPRTGENTEAFF TRBV27 NA TRBJ1-1
CASRFSGITSYNEQFF TRBV28 few TRBJ2-1
CASSLTRSGAETQYF TRBV7-7 NA TRBJ2-5
CSVAGTSYEQYF TRBV29-1 NA TRBJ2-7
CASSPYRENTEAFF TRBV18 NA TRBJ1-1
CASSLPAGTNYNEQFF TRBV19 NA TRBJ2-1
CAWTGKLYGNQPQHF TRBV30 few TRBJ1-5
CASSPPSPKASNEQFF TRBV18 few TRBJ2-1
CASSPSGTEVTDTQYF TRBV28 few TRBJ2-3
CASSIGPNQPQHF TRBV19 few TRBJ1-5